This T cell receptor (beta chain) was found in a study of graft-versus-host responses after intestinal transplantation. Whole-study context: Anti-thymocyte globulin induction was given to all recipients, followed by tacrolimus and steroids for roughly three years.

The CDR3 spans 14 residues. Between the trimmed V and J ends, which lost 1 base and 2 bases, there was a span of 8 bases. The germline V gene encodes CDR1 SNHLY and CDR2 FYNNEI. Only in-frame clones appear in the TCRdb table, and some are missing; sequencing was by immunoSEQ multiplex PCR. The sample holds roughly 25,000 clones; approximately 93% are singletons and the top ten take about 0.49%. The origin of this receptor is a human patient who received an intestinal transplant, so some T cells may come from the graft donor. The chain couples TRBV2 to TRBJ1-1; no definite D call. Sequencing used PBMCs, obtained 18 days after transplant. The CDR3 region has the DNA TGTGCCAGCAGTGAAGAAGGTGATAACACTGAAGCTTTCTTT. It codes for CASSEEGDNTEAFF. Combining the CDR3 with reference TRBV2 and TRBJ1-1 gives the whole variable domain EPEVTQTPSHQVTQMGQEVILRCVPISNHLYFYWYRQILGQKVEFLVSFYNNEISEKSEIFDDQFSVERPDGSNFTLKIRSTKLEDSAMYFCASSEEGDNTEAFFGQGTRLTVV.